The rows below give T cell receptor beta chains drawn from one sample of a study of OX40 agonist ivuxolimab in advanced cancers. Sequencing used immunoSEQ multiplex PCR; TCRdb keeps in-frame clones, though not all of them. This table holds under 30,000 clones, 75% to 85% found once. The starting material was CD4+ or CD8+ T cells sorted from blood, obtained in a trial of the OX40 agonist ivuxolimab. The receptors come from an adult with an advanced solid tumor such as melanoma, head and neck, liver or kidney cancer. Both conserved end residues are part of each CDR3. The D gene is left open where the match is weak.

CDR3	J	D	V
CASSQGRVGETQYF	TRBJ2-5	.	TRBV7-2
CASSVATWGSGGYTF	TRBJ1-2	.	TRBV9
CAWSVLHRGDYNEQFF	TRBJ2-1	TRBD1	TRBV30
CASSQGTLGPLHF	TRBJ1-6	.	TRBV4-2
CASSPRDRRGTYEQYF	TRBJ2-7	TRBD1	TRBV7-8
CASSPPSTSYGYTF	TRBJ1-2	.	TRBV18
CASSFLAGGTFTDTQYF	TRBJ2-3	TRBD2	TRBV27
CASSYPGQGDEQYF	TRBJ2-7	TRBD1	TRBV6-6
CASSGRTGYEQYF	TRBJ2-7	TRBD1	TRBV2
CASSPPDLSFGTANTGELFF	TRBJ2-2	TRBD1	TRBV18
CASSLTGGGTEAFF	TRBJ1-1	TRBD1	TRBV5-8
CASSETGGGYLAKNIQYF	TRBJ2-4	TRBD1	TRBV9
CASSSAGTGIYEQYF	TRBJ2-7	TRBD1	TRBV6-5
CSVNLAGGETQYF	TRBJ2-5	TRBD2	TRBV29-1
CASSRDRSGNTIYF	TRBJ1-3	TRBD1	TRBV4-2